This passage covers 4 T cell receptor beta chains from one sample sequenced in a study of T cell changes during pregnancy in multiple sclerosis. The data were produced by immunoSEQ multiplex PCR, yet TCRdb's version contains in-frame clones alone and is incomplete. The sample holds tens of thousands of clones, 90% to 95% seen once. The source was CD4+ T cells from peripheral blood mononuclear cells, collected in the second trimester of pregnancy. These receptors all stem from a female donor with multiple sclerosis, enrolled in a pregnancy study.

V and J are TRBV6-5 and TRBJ2-3, with D unresolved. The ends were cut back, 6 bases at V and 0 bases at J, with 7 bases in the middle. The CDR3 runs 13 residues. CDR1 is MNHEY and CDR2 is SVGAGI in the germline V gene. The CDR3 spells CASRTTSTDTQYF. CDR3 nucleotides: TGTGCCAGCAGGACAACCAGCACAGATACGCAGTATTTT.

The chain links TRBV28 to TRBJ1-5; D gene unclear. In germline, CDR1 is MDHEN, CDR2 SYDVKM. CDR3 length equals 14 residues. V was cut by 6 bases and J by 4 bases, with 13 bases left in between. The CDR3 loop is CASRPDGMNQPQHF. CDR3 DNA sequence: TGTGCCAGCAGACCTGACGGGATGAATCAGCCCCAGCATTTT.

The table lists this clone with a count of one. The chain links TRBV7-8 to TRBJ1-3; D unresolved. This CDR3 has 13 residues. V lost 3 bases, J lost 0 bases, and 3 bases lay in between. Looked up from germline, CDR1 is SGHVS and CDR2 is FQNEAQ. CDR3 nucleotides: TGTGCCAGCAGCTTCTACTCTGGAAACACCATATATTTT. The encoded protein is CASSFYSGNTIYF.

The CDR3, as DNA: TGCGCCAGCAGTCCCACAACTCCTGGACTATCTTCCTACGAGCAGTACTTC. This gives the protein CASSPTTPGLSSYEQYF. V usage is TRBV10-2 and J usage is TRBJ2-7, with D perhaps matching TRBD2 (6 bases). CDR3 length: 17 residues. With 5 bases removed from V and 1 base from J, the gap between germline ends came to 21 bases. From germline, CDR1 is WSHSY and CDR2 SAAADI.